The 15 T cell receptor beta chains given below trace back to one sample, sequenced in a study of vaccination and CD4 T cells after COVID-19. The sample's treatment: roughly ten-day PBMC culture with coronavirus spike peptide pools or control peptides (ViraFEST assay). The Oncomine TCR Beta short-read assay was applied to DNA of cultured CD4+ T cells. TCRdb reanalysed the PCR reads using MiXCR and keeps one entry per CDR3 protein. The sample holds some 7,700 distinct CDR3 sequences, roughly half seen once. These receptors lack a known antigen. Sequenced input: CD4+ T cells from blood, cultured in vitro. These receptors were obtained from a human donor who had recovered from COVID-19.

The chain has TRBV6-2 or TRBV6-3 and TRBJ1-6; 9 nucleotides align to TRBD1. V was pared by 0 bases and J by 6 bases, with 0 bases of the junction left unmatched. The CDR3 consists of 15 residues. CDR1 is MNHEY and CDR2 is SVGEGT in the germline V gene. The CDR3 spells CASSYSTGGNSPLHF. Here the CDR3 DNA reads TGTGCCAGCAGTTACTCGACAGGGGGTAATTCACCCCTCCACTTT.

The chain couples TRBV6-5 to TRBJ1-6; no firm D call. Germline V gives CDR1 MNHEY, CDR2 SVGAGI. Trimming took off 4 bases at V and 1 base at J, with 5 bases between the two ends. The CDR3 is 14 residues long. The CDR3 sequence is CASSSRSYNSPLHF. In DNA, the CDR3 is TGTGCCAGCAGTTCTAGATCCTATAATTCACCCCTCCACTTT.

This chain uses TRBV25-1 with TRBJ1-6, with D possibly being TRBD1 (5 bases). CDR3 length: 14 residues. Germline V gives CDR1 MGHDK, CDR2 SYGVNS. V was shortened by 5 bases and J by 10 bases, with 15 bases between the two germline ends. CDR3 DNA: TGTGCCAGCAGTCCCCAGACAGACGCGTCACCCCTCCACTTT. It yields the protein CASSPQTDASPLHF.

The chain combines TRBV7-2 with TRBJ1-1; the D is unclear. Germline V CDR1 and CDR2: SGHTA, FQGNSA. The CDR3 consists of 13 residues. V was shortened by 3 bases and J by 4 bases, with 9 bases between the two germline ends. The CDR3 region has the DNA TGTGCCAGCAGCTTTGTAGAGGGCACTGAAGCTTTCTTT. It specifies CASSFVEGTEAFF.

The V and J genes are TRBV7-9 and TRBJ1-1; D is unclear. The CDR3 consists of 14 residues. Germline V gives CDR1 SEHNR, CDR2 FQNEAQ (reference sequence). Trimming stripped 1 base from V and 1 base from J, with 7 bases between. As DNA, the CDR3 is TGTGCCAGCAGCTTAGTGGAAGGGAACACTGAAGCTTTCTTT. Amino acids: CASSLVEGNTEAFF.

V and J are TRBV6-2 or TRBV6-3 and TRBJ2-2; D call uncertain. The CDR3 sequence is 14 residues long. V was pared by 4 bases and J by 4 bases, with 10 bases between. Looked up from germline, CDR1 is MNHEY and CDR2 is SVGEGT. CDR3 coding DNA: TGTGCCAGCAGTTCCCAGCGTGGCACCGGGGAGCTGTTTTTT. As protein: CASSSQRGTGELFF.

The sample holds a few counts of this clonotype. This chain connects TRBV11-2 to TRBJ2-5; a weak D match, TRBD1 (6 bases). Deletions cut 5 bases from V and 6 bases from J, with 16 bases between. This CDR3 has 14 residues. Looked up from germline, CDR1 is SGHAT and CDR2 is FQNNGV. The chain's CDR3 is CASSKNQGRQTQYF. The CDR3 DNA reads as TGTGCCAGCAGCAAAAACCAGGGGCGGCAGACCCAGTACTTC.

The CDR3 loop reads CSASTSLLQETQYF. The CDR3, as DNA: TGCAGTGCTAGTACTAGTTTACTACAAGAGACCCAGTACTTC. The genes are TRBV20-1 and TRBJ2-5; D is possibly TRBD2 (5 bases). Germline loops: CDR1 DFQATT, CDR2 SNEGSKA (reference sequence). The CDR3 is 14 amino acids. V was pared by 3 bases and J by 2 bases, with 13 bases between.

This clonotype showed up just a few times. The chain couples TRBV7-2 to TRBJ2-1; 8 bases line up with TRBD2. Germline CDR1 SGHTA, CDR2 FQGNSA. The junction had 6 bases not matched to a gene; V was cut back by 4 bases and J by 4 bases. The CDR3 runs 15 residues. This CDR3 reads CASSSLRGEYNEQFF. In nucleotides, the CDR3 is TGTGCCAGCAGCTCGCTGCGGGGGGAATACAATGAGCAGTTCTTC.

The V call is TRBV7-2, the J call TRBJ1-5, with TRBD1 identical over 12 bases. Germline CDR1 SGHTA, CDR2 FQGNSA. This CDR3 comprises 17 residues. The trim removed 1 base at V and 6 bases at J, leaving 7 bases unmatched. CDR3 protein: CASSLEGRDRGLQPQHF. CDR3 sequence (DNA): TGTGCCAGCAGCTTAGAAGGGCGGGACAGGGGGCTTCAGCCCCAGCATTTT.

There are a few counts of this clonotype. This chain connects TRBV20-1 to TRBJ2-3; TRBD2 aligns across 7 bases. Per the germline V gene, CDR1 is DFQATT and CDR2 is SNEGSKA (reference sequence). CDR3 length: 17 amino acids. The V and J ends lost 2 bases and 4 bases, in that order; junction bases with no gene match: 15. CDR3 sequence: CSARSLRLREFSDTQYF. CDR3 DNA sequence: TGCAGTGCTAGATCCCTGAGGCTGCGGGAGTTTTCAGATACGCAGTATTTT.

The chain's CDR3 is CASSKPQGAGEAFF. CDR3 coding DNA: TGTGCCAGCAGTAAACCACAGGGGGCAGGTGAAGCTTTCTTT. The chain combines TRBV6-1 with TRBJ1-1, with 9 positions matching TRBD1. CDR1 is MNHNS, CDR2 SASEGT, per germline. This CDR3 contains 14 residues. The V segment lost 5 bases and the J segment 7 bases; nucleotides outside the gene matches: 8.

The rearrangement joins TRBV20-1 to TRBJ2-7; 8 bases are a match to TRBD2. The CDR3 has 13 amino acids. CDR1 is DFQATT and CDR2 is SNEGSKA in the germline V gene (reference sequence). Trimming at V came to 6 bases and at J to 2 bases, leaving 6 bases not matched to a gene. CDR3 coding DNA: TGCAGTGCAGCCGGACTAGCAACCTACGAGCAGTACTTC. Translating it yields CSAAGLATYEQYF.

The gene calls are TRBV6-1 and TRBJ2-1, with 12 positions matching TRBD2. This CDR3 region has 14 residues. Looked up from germline, CDR1 is MNHNS and CDR2 is SASEGT. The V and J ends lost 3 bases and 15 bases, in that order; junction bases with no gene match: 9. This CDR3 is CASSEVPSGRAGFF. CDR3 sequence (DNA): TGTGCCAGCAGTGAGGTTCCTAGCGGGAGGGCCGGGTTCTTC.

The sample holds a few counts of this clonotype. This chain links TRBV6-5 with TRBJ1-1; tentative D call: TRBD1 (6 bases). Trimming took 2 bases from V and 2 from J, leaving 15 bases between them. CDR1 MNHEY and CDR2 SVGAGI come from the germline V gene. This CDR3 has 16 residues. The CDR3 region is CASSYVGGQTNTEAFF. The CDR3 nucleotides read TGTGCCAGCAGTTACGTTGGGGGACAAACAAACACTGAAGCTTTCTTT.